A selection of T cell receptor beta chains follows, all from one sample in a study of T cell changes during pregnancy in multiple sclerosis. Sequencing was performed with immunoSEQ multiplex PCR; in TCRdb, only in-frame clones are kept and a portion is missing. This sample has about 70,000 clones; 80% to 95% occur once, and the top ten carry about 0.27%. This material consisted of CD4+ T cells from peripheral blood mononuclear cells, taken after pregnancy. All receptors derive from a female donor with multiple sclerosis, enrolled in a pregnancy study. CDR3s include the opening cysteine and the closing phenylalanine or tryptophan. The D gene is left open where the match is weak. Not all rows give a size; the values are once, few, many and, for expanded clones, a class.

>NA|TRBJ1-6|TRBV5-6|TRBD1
TGTGCCAGCAGCGGTGACAGGGGGCTAGAGGGCTCCTATAATTCACCCCTCCACTTT
CASSGDRGLEGSYNSPLHF
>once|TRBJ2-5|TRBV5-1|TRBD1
TGCGCCAGCAGCTCCGGTGGGACAGGGGTCGGGGAGACCCAGTACTTC
CASSSGGTGVGETQYF
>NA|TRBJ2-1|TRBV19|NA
TGTGCCAGTAGTATAAGGGGCGGTTACAATGAGCAGTTCTTC
CASSIRGGYNEQFF
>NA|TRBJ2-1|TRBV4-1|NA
TGCGCCAGCAGCCAAGACGGACTCTACAATGAGCAGTTCTTC
CASSQDGLYNEQFF
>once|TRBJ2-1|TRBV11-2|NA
TGTGCCAGCAGCTTAGGTTCGCTAGTACATGAGCAGTTCTTC
CASSLGSLVHEQFF
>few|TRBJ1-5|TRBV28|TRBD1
TGTGCCAGCAGTTTAGGGACAGAGCAGCCCCAGCATTTT
CASSLGTEQPQHF
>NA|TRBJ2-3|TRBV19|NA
TGTGCCAGTATGAACGGGGTCCCAGATACGCAGTATTTT
CASMNGVPDTQYF
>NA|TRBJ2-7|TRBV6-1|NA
TGTGCCAGCAGTGTAGGGACTCTCAGCTCCTACGAGCAGTACTTC
CASSVGTLSSYEQYF
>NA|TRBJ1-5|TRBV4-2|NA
TGTGCCAGCAGCCAAGACGTCCATCAGCCCCAGCATTTT
CASSQDVHQPQHF
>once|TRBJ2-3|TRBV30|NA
TGTGCCTGGAGTGAAGGGGCCCGGACCACAGATACGCAGTATTTT
CAWSEGARTTDTQYF
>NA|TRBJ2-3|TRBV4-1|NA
TGCGCCAGCAGCCAAGGAGGACTAAACACAGATACGCAGTATTTT
CASSQGGLNTDTQYF
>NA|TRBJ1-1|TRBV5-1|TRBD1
TGCGCCAGCAGCTCACCGGGACAGGGGGCGCTGAACACTGAAGCTTTCTTT
CASSSPGQGALNTEAFF
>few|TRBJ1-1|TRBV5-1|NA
TGCGCCAGCAGCTTTTCCCGCGGGGGACGGTTGAACACTGAAGCTTTCTTT
CASSFSRGGRLNTEAFF
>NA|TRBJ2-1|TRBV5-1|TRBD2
TGCGCCAGCAGCTTGGGTGCGGGAGAGAATGAGCAGTTCTTC
CASSLGAGENEQFF
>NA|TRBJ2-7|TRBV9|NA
TGTGCCAGCAGCGTACAGGGTTCTTGGAACGAGCAGTACTTC
CASSVQGSWNEQYF
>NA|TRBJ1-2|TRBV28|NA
TGTGCCAGCAGTTTATGGCAGGGTGGTGGCTATGGCTACACCTTC
CASSLWQGGGYGYTF
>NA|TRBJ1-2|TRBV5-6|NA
TGTGCCAGCAGCCCCGGGCAGGGAGGTGGCTACACCTTC
CASSPGQGGGYTF
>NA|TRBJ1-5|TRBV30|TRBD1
TGTGCCTGGAGTGTTAACAGGGGAAATCAGCCCCAGCATTTT
CAWSVNRGNQPQHF
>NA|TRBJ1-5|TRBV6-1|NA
TGTGCCAGCAGTGTAACAGGGACCAATCAGCCCCAGCATTTT
CASSVTGTNQPQHF
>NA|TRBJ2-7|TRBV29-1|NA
TGCAGCGTTGGCCGGGGAGCGGCCGAGCAGTACTTC
CSVGRGAAEQYF
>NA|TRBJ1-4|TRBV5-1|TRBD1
TGCGCCAGCAGCCTAAGACAGGGGAGCGAAGGCGCAACTAATGAAAAACTGTTTTTT
CASSLRQGSEGATNEKLFF
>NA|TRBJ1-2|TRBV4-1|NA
TGCGCCAGCAGCCAAGAGGAAGCAGGCCACTATGGCTACACCTTC
CASSQEEAGHYGYTF
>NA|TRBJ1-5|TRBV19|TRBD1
TGTGCCAGTAGTATAGGCCCGGGACAGGGTGACGACCAGCCCCAGCATTTT
CASSIGPGQGDDQPQHF
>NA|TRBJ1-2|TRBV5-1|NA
TGCGCCAGCAGCTTGGCGCTGGACAGCTCCTATGGCTACACCTTC
CASSLALDSSYGYTF
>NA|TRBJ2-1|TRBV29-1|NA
TGCAGCGGCCAGCGGGCCAACAATGAGCAGTTCTTC
CSGQRANNEQFF
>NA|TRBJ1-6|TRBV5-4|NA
TGTGCCAGCAGCGCACAGACAGCCGTTTATAATTCACCCCTCCACTTT
CASSAQTAVYNSPLHF
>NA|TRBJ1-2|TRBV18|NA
TGTGCCAGCTCACCACTGGAGGGGACCAACTATGGCTACACCTTC
CASSPLEGTNYGYTF
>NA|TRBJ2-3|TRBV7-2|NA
TGTGCCAGCAGCCCAACAGATACGCAGTATTTT
CASSPTDTQYF
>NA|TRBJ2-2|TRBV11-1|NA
TGTGCCAGCAGCTTACCCACGGGGGCGAACACCGGGGAGCTGTTTTTT
CASSLPTGANTGELFF
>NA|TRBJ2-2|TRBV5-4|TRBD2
TGTGCCAGCAGCGTGGGACTAGCGGCGACCGGGGAGCTGTTTTTT
CASSVGLAATGELFF
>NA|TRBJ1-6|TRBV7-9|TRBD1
TGTGCCAGCAGCCCACAGGGGAAAGGTTCACCCCTCCACTTT
CASSPQGKGSPLHF
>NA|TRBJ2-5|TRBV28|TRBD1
TGTGCCAGCAGTCGATCGGACAGGGTCGAAGAGACCCAGTACTTC
CASSRSDRVEETQYF
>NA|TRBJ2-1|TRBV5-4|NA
TGTGCCAGCAGCTCCGGGACAGGGGTAGCGGGGGGGCTCGGTGAGCAGTTCTTC
CASSSGTGVAGGLGEQFF
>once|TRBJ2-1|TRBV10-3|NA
TGTGCCATCAGTGTAATAGCGGACTCCTACAATGAGCAGTTCTTC
CAISVIADSYNEQFF
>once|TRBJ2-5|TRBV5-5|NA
TGTGCCAGCAGCCCACAGGGTCGAGAGACCCAGTACTTC
CASSPQGRETQYF
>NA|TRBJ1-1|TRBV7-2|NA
TGTGCCAGCAGCCCCCCAGGGACACCCCAACTGACGAAGGCTTTCTTT
CASSPPGTPQLTKAFF
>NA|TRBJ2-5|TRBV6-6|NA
TGTGCCAGCAATTACGGACAGCCACAAGAGACCCAGTACTTC
CASNYGQPQETQYF
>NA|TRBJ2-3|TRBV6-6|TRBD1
TGTGCCAGCAGCCTCCCCCGACAGGGTAGCACAGATACGCAGTATTTT
CASSLPRQGSTDTQYF
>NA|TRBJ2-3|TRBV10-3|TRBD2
TGTGCCATCAGTGCGGCGAGGGGGGTAGCGGGGCGCACAGATACGCAGTATTTT
CAISAARGVAGRTDTQYF
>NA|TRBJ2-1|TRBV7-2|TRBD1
TGTGCCAGCAGCTCGGGAGGGGACAGGGGATTCGGACCATACAATGAGCAGTTCTTC
CASSSGGDRGFGPYNEQFF
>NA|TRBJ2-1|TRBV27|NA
TGTGCCAGCAGTTTATCAGTAGCGGACTACAATGAGCAGTTCTTC
CASSLSVADYNEQFF
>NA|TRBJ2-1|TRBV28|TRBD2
TGTGCCAGCAACCGGGGGAGTAGCGGGGAAAATGAGCAGTTCTTC
CASNRGSSGENEQFF
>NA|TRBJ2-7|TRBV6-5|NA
TGTGCCAGCAGTTATTTGACAGGTCCAACCTACGAGCAGTACTTC
CASSYLTGPTYEQYF
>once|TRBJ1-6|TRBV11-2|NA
TGTGCCAGCAGCTTAGGGTCCGGGGGGCCAAAAAATTCACCCCTCCACTTT
CASSLGSGGPKNSPLHF
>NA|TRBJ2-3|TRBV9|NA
TGTGCCAGCAGCGACGTCCGTCTTAGGGGAGATACGCAGTATTTT
CASSDVRLRGDTQYF
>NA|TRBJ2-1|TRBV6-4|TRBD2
TGTGCCAGCAGTGTCCCTTCCGGGACTAGCGGGAGATGGGATGAGCAGTTCTTC
CASSVPSGTSGRWDEQFF
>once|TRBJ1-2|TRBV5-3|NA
TGTGCCAGAAGCTTGGCCGAAAAACTGGCTAACTATGGCTACACCTTC
CARSLAEKLANYGYTF
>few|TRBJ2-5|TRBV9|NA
TGTGCCAGCAGCTTATCAGACTTAAAAGAGACCCAGTACTTC
CASSLSDLKETQYF